This T cell receptor beta chain was recorded in a study of cytomegalovirus exposure and HLA in healthy donors. On the study more broadly: Most donors, roughly 77% of 398 genotyped, fell in the Caucasian-associated ancestry cluster. Study outcomes and limitations: Cytomegalovirus association was listed for around 180 TCR beta chains.

Details on this clone: What it binds is not known.

The PCR was carried out with 60 Vbeta primers and 13 Jbeta primers. Clones were sequenced by immunoSEQ multiplex PCR, and TCRdb holds only the in-frame ones, with some missing. Of 75,000 to 100,000 clones listed, roughly three fifths are singletons. Germline lookup yields CDR1 SGHNT and CDR2 YENEEA. Trimming left V 4 bases short and J 3 bases short, with 15 bases between. The CDR3 spans 15 residues. The genes are TRBV11-3 and TRBJ1-1, with D possibly being TRBD1 (6 bases). Material for sequencing was PBMCs. This TCR was recovered from a man in his sixties in good health and CMV-seronegative. In DNA, the CDR3 is TGTGCCAGCAGCTCTACAGGGTTCCCAGACACTGAAGCTTTCTTT. It yields the protein CASSSTGFPDTEAFF.